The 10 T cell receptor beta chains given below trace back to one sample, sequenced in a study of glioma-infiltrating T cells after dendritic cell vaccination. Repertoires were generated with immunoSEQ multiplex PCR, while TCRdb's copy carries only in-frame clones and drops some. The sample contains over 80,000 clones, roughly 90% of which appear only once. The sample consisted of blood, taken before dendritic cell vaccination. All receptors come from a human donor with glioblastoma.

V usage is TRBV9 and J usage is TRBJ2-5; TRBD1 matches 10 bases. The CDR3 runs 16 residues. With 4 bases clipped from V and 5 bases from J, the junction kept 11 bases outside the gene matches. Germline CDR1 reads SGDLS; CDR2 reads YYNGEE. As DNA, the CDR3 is TGTGCCAGCAGCCTATCCCCCGGGGGACAGGGGGAGACCCAGTACTTC. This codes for CASSLSPGGQGETQYF.

CDR3 sequence: CASSQKGGGTGDEKLFF. In DNA, the CDR3 is TGCGCCAGCAGCCAAAAGGGGGGCGGGACAGGGGATGAAAAACTGTTTTTT. The chain carries TRBV4-1 and TRBJ1-4; the match to TRBD1 covers 10 bases. Germline V gives CDR1 MGHRA, CDR2 YSYEKL. The CDR3 is 17 amino acids. V lost 2 bases to trimming and J lost 6 bases; unmatched junction nucleotides: 9.

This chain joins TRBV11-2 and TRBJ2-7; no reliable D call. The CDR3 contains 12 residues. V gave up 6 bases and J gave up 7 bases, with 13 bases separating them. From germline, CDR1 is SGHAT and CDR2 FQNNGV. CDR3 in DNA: TGTGCCAGCAGTCAGAAGCGTTGGGAGCAGTACTTC. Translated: CASSQKRWEQYF. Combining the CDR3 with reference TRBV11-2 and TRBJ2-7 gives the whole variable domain EAGVAQSPRYKIIEKRQSVAFWCNPISGHATLYWYQQILGQGPKLLIQFQNNGVVDDSQLPKDRFSAERLKGVDSTLKIQPAKLEDSAVYLCASSQKRWEQYFGPGTRLTVT.

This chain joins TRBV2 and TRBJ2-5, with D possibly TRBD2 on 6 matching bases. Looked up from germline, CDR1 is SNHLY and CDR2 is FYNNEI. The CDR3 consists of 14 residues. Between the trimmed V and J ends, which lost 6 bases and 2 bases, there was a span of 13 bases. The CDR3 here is CASSREQRQETQYF. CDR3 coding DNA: TGTGCCAGCAGCCGGGAGCAGCGTCAAGAGACCCAGTACTTC.

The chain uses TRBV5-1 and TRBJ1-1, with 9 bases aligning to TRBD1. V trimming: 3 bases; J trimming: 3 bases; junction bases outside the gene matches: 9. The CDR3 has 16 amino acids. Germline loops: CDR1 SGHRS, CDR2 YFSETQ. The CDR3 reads CASSSGGQGWDTEAFF. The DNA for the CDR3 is TGCGCCAGCAGCTCGGGGGGACAGGGATGGGACACTGAAGCTTTCTTT. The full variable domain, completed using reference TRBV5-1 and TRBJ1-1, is KAGVTQTPRYLIKTRGQQVTLSCSPISGHRSVSWYQQTPGQGLQFLFEYFSETQRNKGNFPGRFSGRQFSNSRSEMNVSTLELGDSALYLCASSSGGQGWDTEAFFGQGTRLTVV.

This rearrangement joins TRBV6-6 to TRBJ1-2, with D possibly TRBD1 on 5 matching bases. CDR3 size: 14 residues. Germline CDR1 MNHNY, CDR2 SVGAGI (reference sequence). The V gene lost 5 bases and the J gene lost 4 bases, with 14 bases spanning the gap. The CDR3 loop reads CASSLRGGIYGYTF. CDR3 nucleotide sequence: TGTGCCAGCAGTCTCCGGGGGGGAATCTATGGCTACACCTTC.

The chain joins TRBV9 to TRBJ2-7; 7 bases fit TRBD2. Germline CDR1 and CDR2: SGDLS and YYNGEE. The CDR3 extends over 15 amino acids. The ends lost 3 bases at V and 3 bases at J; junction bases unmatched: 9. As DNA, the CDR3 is TGTGCCAGCAGCGCCGGTCGGGGGGTTTACTACGAGCAGTACTTC. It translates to CASSAGRGVYYEQYF.

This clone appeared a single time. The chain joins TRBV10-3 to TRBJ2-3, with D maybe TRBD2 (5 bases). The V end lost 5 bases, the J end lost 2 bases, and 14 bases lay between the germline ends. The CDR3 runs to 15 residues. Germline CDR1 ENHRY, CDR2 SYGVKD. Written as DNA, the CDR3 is TGTGCCATCAGTTATGGAAGCGGTTTCACAGATACGCAGTATTTT. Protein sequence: CAISYGSGFTDTQYF.

The CDR3: CASTPLHRGGNTGELFF. The CDR3 region has the DNA TGCGCCAGCACCCCTCTGCACCGGGGAGGGAACACCGGGGAGCTGTTTTTT. The genes are TRBV5-1 and TRBJ2-2; maybe TRBD2 (6 bases). CDR3 length equals 17 residues. Per germline, CDR1 SGHRS and CDR2 YFSETQ. V lost 6 bases, J lost 1 base, and 19 bases lay in between.

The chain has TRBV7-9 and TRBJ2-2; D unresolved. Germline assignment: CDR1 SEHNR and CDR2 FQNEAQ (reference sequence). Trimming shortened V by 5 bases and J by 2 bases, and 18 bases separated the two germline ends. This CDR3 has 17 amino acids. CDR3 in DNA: TGTGCCAGCAGCCCCGAGTCCACTCGATTAAACACCGGGGAGCTGTTTTTT. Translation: CASSPESTRLNTGELFF.